Listed here are 8 T cell receptor beta chains from one sample, sequenced in a study of metastatic and nonmetastatic thyroid tumors (dated by TCRdb to the early 2020s). None of the patients had been given any treatment before thyroid surgery. The method behind the library was PCR. Reads for this sample came from an Illumina HiSeq 4000. The public reads were quality trimmed at Q25 with fastp and then assembled into clones with MiXCR by TCRdb, keeping productive beta chains. Present in this sample are around 28,000 clones, 3.5% to 4% of which were seen just once. The leading ten clones occupy under 4% of the sample. Input material: blood. These receptors were collected from a male donor with papillary thyroid cancer or a benign thyroid nodule (not recorded which). Some clones in this sample may be carry-over from other donors' samples.

This clone was recorded once. The chain recombines TRBV5-1 with TRBJ2-1, with D tentatively TRBD2 (5 bases). Trimming stripped 5 bases from V and 8 bases from J, with 8 bases between. This CDR3 has 11 amino acids. Germline values: CDR1 SGHRS, CDR2 YFSETQ. This CDR3 is CASRGSDEQFF. CDR3 bases: TGCGCCAGCAGGGGGAGTGATGAGCAGTTCTTC.

This clone occurred many times. Lacking the conserved final phenylalanine or tryptophan, this CDR3 likely reflects a read error. V is TRBV11-2 and J is TRBJ2-1, with 8 bases lining up with TRBD1. Germline CDR1 reads SGHAT; CDR2 reads FQNNGV. Trimming removed 1 base from V and 5 bases from J; junction bases left unmatched: 13. The length of the CDR3 is 18 residues. The CDR3 bases are TGTGCCAGCAGCTTAGTTCTTATGGGACAGGTAAAAAACAATGAGCAGTTCTCC. Translated: CASSLVLMGQVKNNEQFS.

This clone has ten or more counts. This chain uses TRBV9 with TRBJ2-3, with TRBD2 as a possible D gene (6 bases). CDR1 is SGDLS and CDR2 is YYNGEE in the germline V gene. The CDR3 is 18 residues long. V was cut by 3 bases and J by 4 bases, with 24 bases left in between. CDR3 coding DNA: TGTGCCAGCAGCGCAAACCCTCGACTAGACGGACCGGCAGATACGCAGTATTTT. Protein: CASSANPRLDGPADTQYF.

This clone is categorized as medium-sized. The CDR3 DNA reads as TGCAGTGCCGCCCAGGTAGCCGAGCAGTACTTC. This encodes CSAAQVAEQYF. The chain uses TRBV20-1 and TRBJ2-7; D unresolved. The CDR3 extends over 11 amino acids. Trimming stripped 6 bases from V and 6 bases from J, with 12 bases between. In germline, CDR1 is DFQATT, CDR2 SNEGSKA (reference sequence).

Only a few counts were recorded for this clone. J is TRBJ2-3 and V is TRBV15; D gene ambiguous. V lost 0 bases and J lost 5, with 6 bases in between. Germline CDR1 and CDR2: LNHNV and YYDKDF (reference sequence). This CDR3 spans 13 amino acids. CDR3 DNA: TGTGCCACCAGCAGAGATCGTAGAGATACGCAGTATTTT. It codes for CATSRDRRDTQYF.

This clone came up a few times. The genes are TRBV6-1 and TRBJ2-7; tentatively, D is TRBD2 (6 bases). V lost 5 bases to trimming and J lost 4 bases, with 15 bases between them. The CDR3 contains 14 residues. Germline V gives CDR1 MNHNS, CDR2 SASEGT. The CDR3 spells CASSTRGKSYEQYF. In DNA, the CDR3 is TGTGCCAGCAGTACACGGGGGAAGTCTTACGAGCAGTACTTC.

V gene TRBV7-8 combines with J gene TRBJ1-2; tentatively, D is TRBD1 (6 bases). Germline CDR1 is SGHVS and CDR2 is FQNEAQ. V lost 1 base and J 3 bases, leaving 9 bases between the germline ends. The CDR3 has 14 amino acids. The CDR3 spells CASSLDAGDYGYTF. The CDR3 bases are TGTGCCAGCAGCTTAGATGCAGGGGACTATGGCTACACCTTC.

This clone was recorded many times. This clone may be a read error of a much larger clone one base away. This chain uses TRBV28 with TRBJ2-3, with D uncertain. This CDR3 comprises 11 residues. Germline V gene lookup returns CDR1 MDHEN and CDR2 SYDVKM. CDR3 loop: CTSSFGDTQYF. CDR3 in DNA: TGTACCAGCAGCTTTGGGGATACGCAGTATTTT.